This T cell receptor beta chain was sequenced in a study of blood T cell repertoires in COVID-19. Overall study: The United States, Italy and Spain supplied acute and convalescent COVID-19 samples. PBMCs, B-cell-depleted T cells, or T cells provided the cDNA or gDNA that made up the material.

As processed by the authors: Reference gene primer amplification yielded estimated nucleated cell counts. The method was immunoSEQ multiplex PCR; TCRdb's version includes in-frame clones alone and lacks a portion of them. The DNA was the basis for D and trimming; V, J and clone size are from that table. This table has roughly 90,000 clones, 80% appearing once. The CDR3 has 13 residues. V was trimmed by 2 bases and J by 7 bases, leaving 11 bases between them. Sample: peripheral blood. This sequence joins TRBV12-3 or TRBV12-4 and TRBJ2-5; no clear D gene. The clonotype was recovered from a woman aged 80 or over with active or convalescent COVID-19. CDR3 residues: CASSLPPSGTQYF. CDR3 in DNA: TGTGCCAGCAGTTTACCACCGTCAGGGACCCAGTACTTC.